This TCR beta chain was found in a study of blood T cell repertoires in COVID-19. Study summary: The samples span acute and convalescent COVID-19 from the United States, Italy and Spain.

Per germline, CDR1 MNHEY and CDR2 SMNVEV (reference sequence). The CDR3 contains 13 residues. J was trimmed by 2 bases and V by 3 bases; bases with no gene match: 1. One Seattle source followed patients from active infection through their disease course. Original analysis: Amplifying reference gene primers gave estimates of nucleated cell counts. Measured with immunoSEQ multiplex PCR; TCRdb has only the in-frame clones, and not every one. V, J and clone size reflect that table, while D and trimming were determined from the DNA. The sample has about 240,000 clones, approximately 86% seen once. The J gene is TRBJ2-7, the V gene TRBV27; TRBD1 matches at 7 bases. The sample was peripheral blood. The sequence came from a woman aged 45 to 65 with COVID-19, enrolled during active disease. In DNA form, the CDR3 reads TGTGCCAGCAGTTTTACAGGGGCCTACGAGCAGTACTTC. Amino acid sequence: CASSFTGAYEQYF.